This T cell receptor (beta chain) was found in a study of T cell responses to AZD1222 COVID-19 vaccine. Overall study context: Second-dose intervals of approximately 4 or approximately 12 weeks were pooled. Study outcomes and limitations: Spike-wide vaccine-associated CD4 TCRs dominated at 160-218 and 743-854.

Profiling relied on immunoSEQ multiplex PCR, and the TCRdb table lists in-frame clones only, not all of them. The sample has about 210,000 clones, 85% to 95% seen once; the top ten hold 1% to 1.5%. A word on this clone: Its specificity is not known.

The CDR3 sequence is 15 residues long. J lost 7 bases, V lost 7 bases, and 11 bases had no gene match. Germline V gene sequence: CDR1 MNHEY, CDR2 SVGAGI. This receptor was obtained from an adult in good health. The chain carries TRBV6-5 and TRBJ2-1, with 9 bases identical to TRBD1. Sample: peripheral blood, taken on day 0 of AZD1222 vaccination. Written as DNA, the CDR3 is TGTGCCAGCACCGCGAAGGGACAGGGCTGGAATGAGCAGTTCTTC. Its translation: CASTAKGQGWNEQFF.